This TCR beta chain comes out of a study of OX40 agonist ivuxolimab in advanced cancers. Study-level information: Antecedent anti-PD-1, anti-PD-L1 or anti-CTLA-4 therapy was permissible, with 35% to 40% having received some. Study conclusions and caveats: Researchers did not establish what antigens the expanded peripheral T cells target.

Assay: immunoSEQ multiplex PCR; the TCRdb copy retains only in-frame clones and omits some. The sample yields about 70,000 clones, around 90% seen once. Comments on this clone: Its antigen is still unknown.

Germline V gene data show CDR1 as LGHNT and CDR2 as FRNRAP. V lost 6 bases and J lost 4; bases outside the gene matches: 3. The CDR3 is 14 residues long. This sequence was found in an adult with an advanced solid tumor such as melanoma, head and neck, liver or kidney cancer. The chain uses TRBV12-5 and TRBJ2-3, with 11 bases matching TRBD1. The sequenced sample was CD4+ or CD8+ T cells sorted from blood, obtained in a trial of the OX40 agonist ivuxolimab. The CDR3 DNA sequence: TGTGCTAGTGGCCCGGGACAGGGGGCAGATACGCAGTATTTT. Translation: CASGPGQGADTQYF.